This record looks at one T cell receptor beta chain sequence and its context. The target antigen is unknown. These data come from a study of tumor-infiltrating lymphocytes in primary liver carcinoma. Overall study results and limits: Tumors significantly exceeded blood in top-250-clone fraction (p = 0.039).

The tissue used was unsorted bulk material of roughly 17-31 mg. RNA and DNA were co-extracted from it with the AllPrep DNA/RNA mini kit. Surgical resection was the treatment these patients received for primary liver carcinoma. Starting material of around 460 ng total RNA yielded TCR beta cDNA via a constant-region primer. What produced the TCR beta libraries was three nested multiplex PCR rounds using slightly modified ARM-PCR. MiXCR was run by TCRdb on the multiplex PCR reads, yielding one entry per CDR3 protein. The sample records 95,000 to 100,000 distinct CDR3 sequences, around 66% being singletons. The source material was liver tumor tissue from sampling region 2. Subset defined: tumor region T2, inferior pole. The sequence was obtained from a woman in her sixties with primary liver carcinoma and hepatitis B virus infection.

This chain's CDR3 is CAPRGELFF. In DNA form, the CDR3 reads TGCGCCCCACGCGGGGAGCTGTTTTTT. The chain couples TRBV23-1 to TRBJ2-2; unclear D gene. TRBV23-1 is an open reading frame whose function is uncertain. V lost 11 bases to trimming and J lost 7 bases, with 5 bases between them. The CDR3 covers 9 residues.